These T cell receptor beta chains were read from a single sample in a study of T cells in Graves' hyperthyroidism and ophthalmopathy. TCRdb reprocessed the multiplex PCR reads via MiXCR and lists one record per CDR3 protein. The data contain hundreds of thousands of distinct CDR3 sequences, around 17% of them singletons. The specimen sequenced was blood. The source of these receptors is a man aged 35-49 years with Graves' hyperthyroidism. CDR3s include the opening cysteine and the closing phenylalanine or tryptophan. A D gene is named only where the DNA matches it firmly. Clone size is stated in some rows and not others, as once, few, many or a class when expanded.

TRBJ1-5 | NA | many | TRBV2 | TGTGCCAGCAGTGGCGAAAAAGAGGTGATCAATCAGCCCCAGCATTTT | CASSGEKEVINQPQHF
TRBJ1-1 | TRBD1 | many | TRBV30 | TGTGCCTGGAGTGTACGGTTCGGGGCAGGGGGCGTTGAAGCTTTCTTT | CAWSVRFGAGGVEAFF
TRBJ1-2 | NA | few | TRBV11-2 | TGTGCCAGCAGCAGTAGGCAGGCCCTAAATGGCTACACCTTC | CASSSRQALNGYTF
TRBJ2-5 | TRBD2 | many | TRBV5-4 | TGTGCCAGCAGTTTTGATGGGAGGGAAGAGACCCAGTACTTC | CASSFDGREETQYF
TRBJ2-2 | TRBD1 | NA | TRBV18 | TGTGCCAGCTCACCACCTGACAGGGGGAACACCGGGGAGCTGTTTTTT | CASSPPDRGNTGELFF
TRBJ2-1 | NA | many | TRBV2 | TGTGCCAGCAGAGCTCAGGGATACAATGAGCAGTTCTTC | CASRAQGYNEQFF
TRBJ2-1 | NA | NA | TRBV10-3 | TGTGCCATCTCAACCGGGACGGCCTACAATGAGCAGTTCTTC | CAISTGTAYNEQFF
TRBJ2-3 | TRBD2 | many | TRBV7-8 | TGTGCCAGCAGCTTAAGGCTGGGGAGGGTTGATACGCAGTATTTT | CASSLRLGRVDTQYF
TRBJ1-2 | TRBD1 | few | TRBV6-2/TRBV6-3 | TGTGCCAGCAGACTGGGACAGGCGAACTATGGCTACACCTTC | CASRLGQANYGYTF
TRBJ1-2 | NA | NA | TRBV19 | TGTGCCAGTAGTTGGCGGGACTATGGCTACACCTTC | CASSWRDYGYTF
TRBJ2-7 | TRBD2 | many | TRBV7-2 | TGTGCCAGCAGCCCCCGACTGACGGGGGGGGGCGAGCAGTACTTC | CASSPRLTGGGEQYF
TRBJ2-1 | TRBD1 | NA | TRBV9 | TGTGCCAGCAGCCGGACAGGGACAAGCTCCTACAATGAGCAGTTCTTC | CASSRTGTSSYNEQFF
TRBJ1-5 | NA | few | TRBV12-3/TRBV12-4 | TGTGCCAGCAGTTTCCAGACGGGTAGCAATCAGCCCCAGCATTTT | CASSFQTGSNQPQHF
TRBJ1-2 | NA | many | TRBV29-1 | TGCAGCGTCCGCCCGGGGGAGGCCTATGGCTACACCTTC | CSVRPGEAYGYTF
TRBJ2-5 | TRBD2 | many | TRBV19 | TGTGCCAGTAGTATCACGACTAGCGCCTCCCGTGAGACCCAGTACTTC | CASSITTSASRETQYF
TRBJ2-3 | NA | many | TRBV5-1 | TGCGCCAGCACCCGGATCCCTAGCACAGATACGCAGTATTTT | CASTRIPSTDTQYF
TRBJ2-3 | NA | many | TRBV6-6 | TGTGCCAGCAGTTACGGACTGAACACAGATACGCAGTATTTT | CASSYGLNTDTQYF
TRBJ2-7 | NA | NA | TRBV20-1 | TGCAGTGCTAGCTTGGGGGCTGGTCCTCACGAGCAGTACTTC | CSASLGAGPHEQYF
TRBJ2-1 | NA | many | TRBV2 | TGTGCCAGCGTGTTTCCGGGATTATACAATGAGCAGTTCTTC | CASVFPGLYNEQFF
TRBJ1-1 | NA | NA | TRBV2 | TGTGCCAGCAGTGACCGGGGGGCGAGAACTGAAGCTTTCTTT | CASSDRGARTEAFF
TRBJ2-7 | NA | NA | TRBV10-2 | TGCGCCAGCAGTGAGTCGGGGACATTCGACGAGCAGTACTTC | CASSESGTFDEQYF
TRBJ2-2 | TRBD2 | NA | TRBV7-9 | TGTGCCAGCAGCCCGCGGACTAGCGGGAACACCGGGGAGCTGTTTTTT | CASSPRTSGNTGELFF
TRBJ2-7 | TRBD1 | NA | TRBV13 | TGTGCCAGCAGCCGGACAGGGGGGAATTACGAGCAGTACTTC | CASSRTGGNYEQYF
TRBJ2-1 | TRBD2 | NA | TRBV3-1 | TGTGCCAGCAGTCTCGGACTAGCGGGGGTGGGTGAGCAGTTCTTC | CASSLGLAGVGEQFF
TRBJ2-7 | TRBD2 | many | TRBV7-2 | TGTGCCAGCAGCCCGGGACTAGCGGGAACCTACGAGCAGTACTTC | CASSPGLAGTYEQYF
TRBJ2-1 | NA | many | TRBV7-2 | TGTGCCAGCAGCCAGCGGCAGGGGCGATCCGGGCAGTTCTTC | CASSQRQGRSGQFF
TRBJ2-7 | NA | NA | TRBV10-3 | TGTGCCAGCCGCGAGGACGAAAGGTCCTACGAGCGGTACTTC | CASREDERSYERYF